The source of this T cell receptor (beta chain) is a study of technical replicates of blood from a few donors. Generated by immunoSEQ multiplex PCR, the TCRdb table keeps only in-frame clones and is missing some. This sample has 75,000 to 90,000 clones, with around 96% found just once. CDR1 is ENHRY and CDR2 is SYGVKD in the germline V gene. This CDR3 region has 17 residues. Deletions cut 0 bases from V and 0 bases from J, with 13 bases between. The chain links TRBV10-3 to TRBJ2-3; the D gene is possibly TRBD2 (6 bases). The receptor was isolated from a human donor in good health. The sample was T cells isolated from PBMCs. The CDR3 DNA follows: TGTGCCATCAGTGAGTCCGCGGGGTACTCTAGCACAGATACGCAGTATTTT. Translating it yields CAISESAGYSSTDTQYF.